Presented here are 8 T cell receptor beta chains from one specimen sequenced in a study of blood T cells in healthy people across ages. It was with a sample-barcoded 5' primer and a J-beta primer mix that a second PCR of about 6 to 12 cycles was run. TCRdb passed the 5' RACE reads through MiXCR, listing each CDR3 protein once. The top ten clones hold about 18% of a sample with 550,000 to 600,000 distinct CDR3 sequences, roughly a quarter of them seen once. What was sequenced was blood. The source is a woman in her seventies in good health.

This clonotype was detected a few times. V is TRBV7-3 and J is TRBJ2-5, with TRBD1 as a possible D gene (5 bases). TRBJ2-1 matches the DNA end more closely, so the J call is doubtful. The CDR3 is 14 amino acids. Per germline, CDR1 SGHTA and CDR2 FQGTGA. Here the CDR3 reads CASSLTSVGDEQFF. In DNA form, the CDR3 reads TGTGCCAGCAGCTTAACTTCGGTAGGGGATGAGCAGTTCTTC.

The rearrangement links TRBV5-1 to TRBJ1-4; the D is unclear. Germline V lookup: CDR1 SGHRS, CDR2 YFSETQ. Deletions cut 4 bases from V and 6 bases from J, with 13 bases between. The CDR3 extends over 14 amino acids. The CDR3 DNA sequence: TGCGCCAGCAGCAGCGAGATAGCCGATGAAAAACTGTTTTTT. Encoded protein: CASSSEIADEKLFF.

On this clonotype: A read error is likely, as this CDR3 ends without the conserved phenylalanine or tryptophan. The rearrangement uses TRBV29-1 and TRBJ1-1; possibly TRBD1 for D (5 bases). Germline CDR1 and CDR2: SQVTM and ANQGSEA. This CDR3 spans 15 amino acids. The V gene lost 6 bases and the J gene lost 5 bases, with 22 bases spanning the gap. The CDR3 DNA is TGCAGCGTCCGTCGTCAATCGGGGGGGGGAACTGAAGCTTTCTCT. Translated, it gives CSVRRQSGGGTEAFS.

As regards this clonotype: The conserved phenylalanine or tryptophan normally closing the CDR3 is absent here, so this likely arose from a read error. The V and J genes are TRBV6-6 and TRBJ2-5; D is possibly TRBD1 or TRBD2 (5 bases each). Per the germline V gene, CDR1 is MNHNY and CDR2 is SVGAGI (reference sequence). Trimming left V 6 bases short and J 11 bases short, with 19 bases between. This CDR3 comprises 13 residues. The CDR3 here is CASSPTGLWEQYV. DNA for the CDR3: TGTGCCAGCAGCCCCACAGGTCTTTGGGAGCAGTACGTC.

There are a few counts of this clonotype. CDR3 sequence reads: CAISGTSGKTNTGELFF. The CDR3 nucleotides read TGTGCCATCAGTGGTACTAGCGGGAAAACGAACACCGGGGAGCTGTTTTTT. This chain uses TRBV10-3 with TRBJ2-2; 10 bases match TRBD2. The germline V gene has CDR1 ENHRY and CDR2 SYGVKD. The CDR3 covers 17 residues. The V segment lost 4 bases and the J segment 0 bases; nucleotides outside the gene matches: 5.

The chain combines TRBV24-1 with TRBJ2-1; 10 bases map to TRBD2. Germline V gives CDR1 KGHDR, CDR2 SFDVKD. The V segment lost 2 bases and the J segment 8 bases; nucleotides outside the gene matches: 8. The CDR3 contains 16 residues. CDR3 nucleotides: TGTGCCACCAGTGATTATGGGACTAGCGTTATAGATGAGCAGTTCTTC. It yields the protein CATSDYGTSVIDEQFF.

The chain links TRBV20-1 to TRBJ2-7; TRBD1 matches at 8 bases. The CDR3 has 14 amino acids. V lost 5 bases to trimming and J lost 3 bases; unmatched junction nucleotides: 9. CDR1 and CDR2 from the germline V gene are DFQATT and SNEGSKA (reference sequence). The CDR3 spells CSAYDRGSHYEQYF. CDR3 DNA: TGCAGTGCTTACGACAGGGGATCGCACTACGAGCAGTACTTC.

The gene calls are TRBV10-3 and TRBJ2-7; 9 nucleotides agree with TRBD1. Germline CDR1 ENHRY, CDR2 SYGVKD. This CDR3 contains 13 residues. Unmatched junction bases numbered 4, after V lost 7 bases and J lost 3 bases. This chain's CDR3 is CAIKKTGGYEQYF. The CDR3, as DNA: TGTGCCATCAAGAAGACAGGGGGCTACGAGCAGTACTTC.